Below are 20 T cell receptor beta chains sequenced from a single sample in a study of tumor-infiltrating lymphocytes in primary liver carcinoma. DNA and RNA were both co-extracted from 20-30 mg of bulk tissue that had not been sorted. Production of TCR beta cDNA used roughly 500 ng total RNA together with a constant-region primer. Modified slightly, ARM-PCR produced TCR beta libraries over three nested multiplex PCR rounds. A C-beta reverse primer was combined with TRBV1-TRBV30 forward primers in the first two PCR rounds, and each round had approximately 9 cycles. One entry per CDR3 protein, called by TCRdb with MiXCR from the multiplex PCR reads. Of about 23,000 distinct CDR3 sequences in the sample, roughly four fifths were seen once. The specimen sequenced was liver tumor tissue from sampling region 5. Indicated subset: tumor region T5, tumor centre. The receptors come from a young woman with primary liver carcinoma and hepatitis B virus infection.

This clonotype was seen only once. One junction end does not reproduce the germline sequence, and a read error may be involved. V gene TRBV11-2 combines with J gene TRBJ1-3, with unresolved D. The germline CDR1 and CDR2 sequences are SGHAT and FQNNGV. This CDR3 spans 11 amino acids. The CDR3 DNA reads TGTGCCAGCTGTTTGGGAAACACCACATATTTT. Its translation is CASCLGNTTYF. Combining the CDR3 with reference TRBV11-2 and TRBJ1-3 gives the whole variable domain EAGVAQSPRYKIIEKRQSVAFWCNPISGHATLYWYQQILGQGPKLLIQFQNNGVVDDSQLPKDRFSAERLKGVDSTLKIQPAKLEDSAVYLCASCLGNTTYFGEGSWLTVV.

Comments on this clonotype: The junction differs from germline at one of its ends, possibly a read error. V usage is TRBV29-1 and J usage is TRBJ2-5; tentatively, D is TRBD1 or TRBD2 (6 bases each). CDR3 size: 15 residues. The germline gives CDR1 SQVTM, CDR2 ANQGSEA. The CDR3 sequence is CSAATRGLWIGTPYF. As DNA, the CDR3 is TGCAGCGCTGCCACCCGGGGGCTTTGGATTGGGACCCCGTACTTC.

This clonotype was counted a single time. The conserved final phenylalanine or tryptophan is absent from the CDR3, which likely points to a read error. The chain links TRBV4-3 to TRBJ2-7; weak D call: TRBD2 (7 bases). This CDR3 region has 18 residues. Trimming removed 1 base from V and 4 bases from J, with 23 bases in between. Germline CDR1 LGHNA, CDR2 YSLEER. The CDR3 loop reads CASSQAVTGGHIRYEQYL. The CDR3, as DNA: TGCGCCAGCAGCCAAGCTGTGACGGGGGGCCACATTAGATACGAGCAGTACCTC.

The sample holds a few counts of this clonotype. The CDR3 end shows no conserved phenylalanine or tryptophan, and so a read error is likely. CDR3 nucleotides: TGCAGCGTTGAAGATCAACGTCAGGGGGCAGGTGGGGCCAACGTCCTGACTCTA. Translating it yields CSVEDQRQGAGGANVLTL. The V call is TRBV29-1, the J call TRBJ2-6; TRBD1 agrees at 8 bases. The CDR3 totals 18 residues. The ends lost 0 bases at V and 3 bases at J; junction bases unmatched: 10. The germline V gene encodes CDR1 SQVTM and CDR2 ANQGSEA.

A word on this clonotype: One end of the junction varies from germline; a read error may be responsible. The chain links TRBV7-9 to TRBJ1-5; D remains unclear. Germline CDR1 reads SEHNR; CDR2 reads FQNEAQ (reference sequence). The CDR3 spans 16 residues. As DNA, the CDR3 is TGTGTCAGCAGCCCCACGTATAAGGCGCCTAATCAGCCCCAGCATTTT. This encodes CVSSPTYKAPNQPQHF. Using reference TRBV7-9 and TRBJ1-5 for the parts outside the CDR3, the full variable domain is DTGVSQNPRHKITKRGQNVTFRCDPISEHNRLYWYRQTLGQGPEFLTYFQNEAQLEKSRLLSDRFSAERPKGSFSTLEIQRTEQGDSAMYLCVSSPTYKAPNQPQHFGDGTRLSIL.

Points on this clonotype: A much larger clone sits a single nucleotide away, making a read error possible. The genes are TRBV7-3 and TRBJ2-2, with D perhaps matching TRBD1 (5 bases). This CDR3 comprises 13 residues. Trimming left V 1 base short and J 6 bases short, with 6 bases between. The germline gives CDR1 SGHTA, CDR2 FQGTGA. In nucleotides, the CDR3 is TGTGCCAGCAGCTTAAAAGGGGCCGGGGAGCTGTTTTTT. It codes for CASSLKGAGELFF.

Notes on this clonotype: This is likely a read error, given that the CDR3 carries no conserved phenylalanine or tryptophan at its end. The V gene is TRBV5-6, the J gene TRBJ2-3, with D perhaps TRBD2 (5 bases). Germline V CDR1 and CDR2: SGHDT, YYEEEE. The CDR3 spans 12 residues. The CDR3 DNA is TGTGCCAGTAGCTTGAGGGCAGATACGCAGTATTCT. It is translated as CASSLRADTQYS.

About this clonotype itself: It is likely a read error, because the conserved phenylalanine at the end of the CDR3 is missing. This chain connects TRBV5-6 to TRBJ1-6; D is uncertain. V shed 8 bases and J shed 10 bases, with 19 bases lying between them. The CDR3 spans 14 residues. Germline loops: CDR1 SGHDT, CDR2 YYEEEE. This CDR3 is CASGLVALGSPLHI. CDR3 DNA: TGTGCCAGTGGCTTGGTAGCACTGGGATCACCCCTCCACATT.

This clonotype was seen many times. At one boundary the junction diverges from the germline segment, which might be a read error. The J gene is TRBJ2-5, the V gene TRBV29-1; D is undetermined. The CDR3 length is 13 residues. In germline, CDR1 is SQVTM, CDR2 ANQGSEA. The CDR3 region is CSVGSSARETQCF. The CDR3 DNA is TGCAGCGTTGGCTCGTCTGCCAGAGAGACCCAGTGCTTC.

In this sample, this clonotype turned up a few times. Lacking the conserved final phenylalanine or tryptophan, this CDR3 likely reflects a read error. This chain connects TRBV10-3 to TRBJ2-5; no clear D gene. This CDR3 is built from 15 residues. CDR1 and CDR2 from the germline V gene are ENHRY and SYGVKD. The CDR3 region has the DNA TGTGTCATCAGTGAGTCGGCTACCAGACAAGAGACTCAGTACTCC. It yields the protein CVISESATRQETQYS.

As for this clonotype: A read error may explain this, as a much larger clone is one base away. Here the CDR3 omits its conserved ending phenylalanine or tryptophan, so a read error is the likely source. This chain connects TRBV20-1 to TRBJ2-1; 9 bases are a match to TRBD2. Germline-derived CDR1 and CDR2 are DFQATT and SNEGSKA (reference sequence). This CDR3 is 15 amino acids long. The trim removed 5 bases at V and 7 bases at J, leaving 12 bases unmatched. The CDR3 nucleotides are TGCAGTGCTCAGCACCCGGGACTAGCCTCTAATGAGCAGTTCTTA. Its protein product is CSAQHPGLASNEQFL.

The V call is TRBV7-8, the J call TRBJ2-7, with D uncertain. The CDR3 runs 14 residues. Germline assignment: CDR1 SGHVS and CDR2 FQNEAQ. V lost 9 bases and J lost 10, with 25 bases in between. This chain's CDR3 is CARSALLLSPEQYF. Here the CDR3 DNA reads TGTGCCAGGAGTGCCCTCCTGTTGTCCCCCGAACAGTACTTC.

This clonotype came up a few times. The junction and the germline gene differ at one end; a read error may be behind it. The V and J genes are TRBV5-6 and TRBJ2-3; weak D call: TRBD1 (5 bases). The DNA end lines up better with TRBJ1-5; the J call may be wrong. The CDR3 extends over 15 amino acids. Germline lookup yields CDR1 SGHDT and CDR2 YYEEEE. CDR3 loop: CASNLARASTDTQHF. In DNA, the CDR3 is TGTGCCAGCAACTTGGCCAGGGCAAGCACAGATACGCAGCATTTT.

Comments on this clonotype: The CDR3 does not close with the conserved phenylalanine or tryptophan, likely indicating a read error. The chain links TRBV6-1 to TRBJ2-2, with 9 bases fitting TRBD2. Per the germline V gene, CDR1 is MNHNS and CDR2 is SASEGT. The CDR3 consists of 18 residues. The chain's CDR3 is CASSEALAGGANSGVLFL. In DNA form, the CDR3 reads TGTGCCAGCAGTGAAGCATTGGCGGGAGGGGCGAACAGCGGGGTGCTGTTTTTA.

Comment on this clonotype: A junction end diverges from the germline sequence, so it may reflect a read error. The chain combines TRBV2 with TRBJ1-5; D not resolved. The CDR3 contains 13 residues. The germline CDR1 and CDR2 sequences are SNHLY and FYNNEI. CDR3: CASSDQANEPQHF. The DNA for the CDR3 is TGTGCCAGCAGTGACCAGGCCAATGAGCCCCAGCATTTT. Supplemented by reference TRBV2 and TRBJ1-5, the full variable domain reads EPEVTQTPSHQVTQMGQEVILRCVPISNHLYFYWYRQILGQKVEFLVSFYNNEISEKSEIFDDQFSVERPDGSNFTLKIRSTKLEDSAMYFCASSDQANEPQHFGDGTRLSIL.

Regarding this clonotype: Germline and junction disagree at one end, which may indicate a read error. The chain has TRBV2 and TRBJ2-2, with D tentatively TRBD1 or TRBD2 (5 bases each). The germline V gene encodes CDR1 SNHLY and CDR2 FYNNEI. The CDR3 has 13 amino acids. The CDR3 sequence is CASSAVGAGEPFF. In DNA form, the CDR3 reads TGTGCCAGCAGTGCGGTAGGGGCCGGGGAGCCGTTTTTT.

With respect to this clonotype: One end of the junction does not line up with germline, which may come from a read error. This chain joins TRBV5-4 and TRBJ2-2; TRBD1 might be the D (6 bases). Germline V gene data show CDR1 as SGHNT and CDR2 as YYREEE (reference sequence). CDR3 length: 15 residues. CDR3 sequence: CASSLDRENTGELSF. CDR3 in DNA: TGTGCCAGCAGCTTGGACAGGGAGAACACTGGGGAGTTGTCTTTT.

For this clonotype: One end of the junction does not line up with germline, which may come from a read error. V gene TRBV29-1 combines with J gene TRBJ1-1; 7 bases agree with TRBD1. CDR1 SQVTM and CDR2 ANQGSEA come from the germline V gene. The CDR3 totals 12 residues. Written as DNA, the CDR3 is TGCAACGTTGAGACAGGGAGTACTGAAGCTTCCTTT. The encoded protein is CNVETGSTEASF. Combining the CDR3 with reference TRBV29-1 and TRBJ1-1 gives the whole variable domain SAVISQKPSRDICQRGTSLTIQCQVDSQVTMMFWYRQQPGQSLTLIATANQGSEATYESGFVIDKFPISRPNLTFSTLTVSNMSPEDSSIYLCNVETGSTEASFGQGTRLTVV.

Concerning this clonotype: The junction departs from the called germline gene at one end, perhaps through a read error. The J gene is TRBJ1-1, the V gene TRBV6-5, with a weak D call TRBD1 (5 bases). The CDR3 length is 13 residues. Germline CDR1 and CDR2: MNHEY and SVGAGI. The CDR3 region has the DNA TGTGTCAGCAACAACACCGGGACGGTTGGAGCTTTCTTT. It yields the protein CVSNNTGTVGAFF.

The rearrangement links TRBV28 to TRBJ2-3, with D maybe TRBD2 (5 bases). V was cut by 10 bases and J by 10 bases, with 24 bases left in between. Looked up from germline, CDR1 is MDHEN and CDR2 is SYDVKM. The CDR3 length is 14 residues. CDR3 bases: TGTGCCAACACTTTGCGAGGGAGCCTGAATGCGCAGTATTTT. Its translation: CANTLRGSLNAQYF.